Below are 12 T cell receptor beta chains sequenced from a single sample in a study of OX40 agonist ivuxolimab in advanced cancers. Profiling relied on immunoSEQ multiplex PCR, and the TCRdb table lists in-frame clones only, not all of them. The repertoire holds about 36,000 clones, with around 73% as singletons. Specimen: CD4+ or CD8+ T cells sorted from blood, collected in a trial of the OX40 agonist ivuxolimab. These receptor sequences come from an adult with an advanced solid tumor such as melanoma, head and neck, liver or kidney cancer.

This clone was seen just once. This specimen includes other DNA sequences encoding the same CDR3. The CDR3 region has the DNA TGTGCCAGCAGCTTGGGGAACACCGGGGAGCTGTTTTTT. This sequence encodes CASSLGNTGELFF. The chain couples TRBV7-9 to TRBJ2-2; D gene ambiguous. The germline V and J ends were trimmed by 3 bases and 1 base, with 3 bases remaining between them. Germline CDR1 SEHNR, CDR2 FQNEAQ (reference sequence). The CDR3 sequence is 13 residues long.

The rearrangement links TRBV30 to TRBJ1-2; D unclear. CDR3 length equals 14 residues. The V gene's germline CDR1 is GTSNPN and CDR2 SVGIG (reference sequence). V lost 1 base to trimming and J lost 0 bases, with 9 bases between them. CDR3 loop: CAWSGEGTNYGYTF. The CDR3, as DNA: TGTGCCTGGAGTGGGGAGGGTACTAACTATGGCTACACCTTC. Supplemented by reference TRBV30 and TRBJ1-2, the full variable domain reads SQTIHQWPATLVQPVGSPLSLECTVEGTSNPNLYWYRQAAGRGLQLLFYSVGIGQISSEVPQNLSASRPQDRQFILSSKKLLLSDSGFYLCAWSGEGTNYGYTFGSGTRLTVV.

This clone appeared a few times. The gene calls are TRBV5-6 and TRBJ2-7; no clear D. The V end lost 7 bases, the J end lost 2 bases, and 13 bases lay between the germline ends. The germline gives CDR1 SGHDT, CDR2 YYEEEE. The CDR3 totals 13 residues. The CDR3, as DNA: TGTGCCAGCTCCCAAGGGTGGCCCTACGAGCAGTACTTC. Translated, it gives CASSQGWPYEQYF.

This chain uses TRBV2 with TRBJ2-7, with D perhaps TRBD1 (5 bases). The CDR3 totals 13 residues. Trimming pared 8 bases from V and 7 bases from J, leaving 18 bases between. The germline gives CDR1 SNHLY, CDR2 FYNNEI. In DNA form, the CDR3 reads TGTGCCAGCGCCGGGCCAGGGCTCGGGGAGCAGTACTTC. It yields the protein CASAGPGLGEQYF.

V is TRBV12-5 and J is TRBJ1-1, with 7 positions matching TRBD1. Germline assignment: CDR1 LGHNT and CDR2 FRNRAP. V lost 2 bases and J lost 3; bases outside the gene matches: 9. The CDR3 totals 16 residues. CDR3 in DNA: TGTGCTAGTGGTTTGCCTTTGGCAGGGGGAGACACTGAAGCTTTCTTT. It specifies CASGLPLAGGDTEAFF.

This sequence joins TRBV10-3 and TRBJ2-3; TRBD1 is a possible D gene (6 bases). Per the germline V gene, CDR1 is ENHRY and CDR2 is SYGVKD. The CDR3 spans 16 residues. Trimming pared 3 bases from V and 2 bases from J, leaving 15 bases between. The CDR3 sequence is CAISDLRGGNTDTQYF. CDR3 nucleotide sequence: TGTGCCATCAGTGACCTCAGAGGGGGTAACACAGATACGCAGTATTTT.

This clone qualifies as medium-sized. V usage is TRBV10-1 and J usage is TRBJ2-7; D gene ambiguous. Trimming pared 7 bases from V and 3 bases from J, leaving 10 bases between. Germline-derived CDR1 and CDR2 are WNHNN and SYGVQD (reference sequence). The CDR3 has 12 residues. The CDR3 is CASTPPGYEQYF. As DNA, the CDR3 is TGCGCCAGCACACCACCCGGCTACGAGCAGTACTTC.

This sequence joins TRBV2 and TRBJ2-7; D perhaps matches TRBD1 (5 bases). Between the trimmed V and J ends, which lost 5 bases and 4 bases, there was a span of 18 bases. The CDR3 sequence is 15 residues long. Germline CDR1 and CDR2: SNHLY and FYNNEI. The DNA of the CDR3 is TGTGCCAGCAGTACATCTTGGGGCTTAGGATACGAGCAGTACTTC. Translating gives CASSTSWGLGYEQYF.

This clone showed up just a few times. The rearrangement joins TRBV28 to TRBJ1-2; D may be TRBD1 (6 bases). V was clipped by 8 bases and J by 4 bases, with 32 bases between them. Germline V gene lookup returns CDR1 MDHEN and CDR2 SYDVKM. The CDR3 is made up of 19 amino acids. CDR3 DNA: TGTGCCAGCTCCGATCCTCCGACAGGTGCCTACGTAGGGGTCTATGGCTACACCTTC. Protein sequence: CASSDPPTGAYVGVYGYTF.

V and J are TRBV27 and TRBJ1-1, with D perhaps TRBD1 (6 bases). V dropped 4 bases and J dropped 1 base, with 19 bases sitting between them. Germline CDR1 reads MNHEY; CDR2 reads SMNVEV (reference sequence). There are 17 residues in the CDR3. CDR3 in amino acids: CASSSNRDNLQNTEAFF. DNA for the CDR3: TGTGCCAGCAGTTCGAACCGGGACAACCTACAGAACACTGAAGCTTTCTTT.

V gene TRBV30 combines with J gene TRBJ2-1, with TRBD2 matching 10 bases. The junction had 7 bases not matched to a gene; V was cut back by 2 bases and J by 6 bases. The CDR3 loop spans 15 amino acids. Per the germline V gene, CDR1 is GTSNPN and CDR2 is SVGIG (reference sequence). The CDR3 loop is CAWSPQLAGGNEQFF. CDR3 coding DNA: TGTGCCTGGAGTCCTCAATTAGCGGGGGGCAATGAGCAGTTCTTC.

V is TRBV2 and J is TRBJ2-7; 7 bases fit TRBD1. The J segment lost 4 bases and the V segment lost 10 bases, leaving 10 bases of the junction unmatched. The CDR3 contains 13 residues. The germline gives CDR1 SNHLY, CDR2 FYNNEI. The CDR3 region is CATLRDREYEQYF. CDR3 DNA sequence: TGTGCCACCCTACGAGACAGGGAATACGAGCAGTACTTC.